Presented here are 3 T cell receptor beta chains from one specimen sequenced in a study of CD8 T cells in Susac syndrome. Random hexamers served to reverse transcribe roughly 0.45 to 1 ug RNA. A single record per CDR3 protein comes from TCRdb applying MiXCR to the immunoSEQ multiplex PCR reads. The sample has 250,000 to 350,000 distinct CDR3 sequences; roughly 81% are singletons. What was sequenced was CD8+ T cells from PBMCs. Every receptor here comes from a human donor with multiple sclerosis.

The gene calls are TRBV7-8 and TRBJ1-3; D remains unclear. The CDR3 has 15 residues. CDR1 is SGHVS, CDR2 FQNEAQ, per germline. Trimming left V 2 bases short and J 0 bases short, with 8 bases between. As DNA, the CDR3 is TGTGCCAGCAGCTTACCACAGTACTCTGGAAACACCATATATTTT. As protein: CASSLPQYSGNTIYF.

Here the CDR3 reads CASSQVRTSVFDTQYF. CDR3 coding DNA: TGTGCCAGCAGCCAAGTTAGGACTAGCGTTTTTGATACGCAGTATTTT. J is TRBJ2-3 and V is TRBV14; TRBD2 agrees at 9 bases. CDR1 and CDR2 (germline): SGHDN, FVKESK. V trimming: 1 base; J trimming: 6 bases; junction bases outside the gene matches: 8. The CDR3 is made up of 16 amino acids.

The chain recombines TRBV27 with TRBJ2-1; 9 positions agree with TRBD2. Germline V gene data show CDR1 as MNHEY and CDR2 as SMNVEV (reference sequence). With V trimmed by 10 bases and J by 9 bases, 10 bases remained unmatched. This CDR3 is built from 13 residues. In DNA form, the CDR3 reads TGTGCCACCAGGGGCGGGAGGGCAAGTGAGCAGTTCTTC. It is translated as CATRGGRASEQFF.